Within the sample, the clone carrying this TCR beta chain is medium-sized. CDR1 is SGHTA and CDR2 is FQGTGA in the germline V gene. The CDR3 spans 16 residues. The V and J ends lost 2 bases and 3 bases respectively, with 14 bases between them. This entry belongs to a study of tumor-infiltrating lymphocytes in oesophageal squamous cell carcinoma. TCRdb ran MiXCR on the PCR reads and lists one entry per CDR3 protein. The top ten hold approximately 30% of the sample, which has approximately 13,000 distinct CDR3 sequences, nearly 60% seen once. The chain has TRBV7-3 and TRBJ1-3; no clear D. This clonotype was obtained from a female donor with esophageal squamous cell carcinoma. Sequences were obtained from esophageal tumor tissue. The CDR3 DNA follows: TGTGCCAGCAGCTTAGGAGGACCAACCCTTGGAAACACCATATATTTT. Amino acid sequence: CASSLGGPTLGNTIYF.